This T cell receptor (beta chain) was identified in a study of OX40 agonist ivuxolimab in advanced cancers. The overall study: Checkpoint inhibitors had been given previously to approximately 41% of patients.

Trimming removed 5 bases from V and 0 bases from J, with 14 bases in between. CDR3 length: 15 residues. Germline CDR1 ENHRY, CDR2 SYGVKD. Comment on this clone: Its antigen is not known.

Study-wide results and limits: CD8+ T cells were the subset that, on average, had more expanded clones than CD4+. A proportion of nonresponders additionally exhibited low normalized T-cell clonal expansion.

Produced via immunoSEQ multiplex PCR; TCRdb's table is partial and in-frame only. The sample carries about 60,000 clones, 94% recorded once. Drawing of blood for sampling happened at baseline, at cycle 4 day 1, and at cycle 7 day 1. The source is an adult with an advanced solid tumor such as melanoma, head and neck, liver or kidney cancer. Sequenced here: CD4+ or CD8+ T cells sorted from blood, sampled in a trial of the OX40 agonist ivuxolimab. This sequence joins TRBV10-3 and TRBJ2-7; D gene ambiguous. CDR3 sequence: CAISTARVGSYEQYF. CDR3 sequence (DNA): TGTGCCATCAGTACCGCTAGAGTTGGCTCCTACGAGCAGTACTTC.